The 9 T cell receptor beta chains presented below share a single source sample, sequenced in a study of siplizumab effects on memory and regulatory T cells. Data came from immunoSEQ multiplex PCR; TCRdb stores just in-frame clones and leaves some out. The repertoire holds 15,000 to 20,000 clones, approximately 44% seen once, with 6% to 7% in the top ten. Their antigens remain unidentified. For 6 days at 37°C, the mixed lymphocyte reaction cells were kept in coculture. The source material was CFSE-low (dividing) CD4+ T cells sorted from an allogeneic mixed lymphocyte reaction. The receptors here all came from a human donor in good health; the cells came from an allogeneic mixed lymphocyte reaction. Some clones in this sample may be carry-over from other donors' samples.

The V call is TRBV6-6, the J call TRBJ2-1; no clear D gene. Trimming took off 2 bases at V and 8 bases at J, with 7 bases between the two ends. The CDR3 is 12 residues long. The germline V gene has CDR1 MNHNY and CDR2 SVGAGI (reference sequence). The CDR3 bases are TGTGCCAGCAGTTACGGTGGGGATGAGCAGTTCTTC. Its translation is CASSYGGDEQFF.

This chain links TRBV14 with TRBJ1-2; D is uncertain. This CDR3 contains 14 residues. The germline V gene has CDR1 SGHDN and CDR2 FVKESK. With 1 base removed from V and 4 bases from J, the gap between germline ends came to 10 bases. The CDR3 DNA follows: TGTGCCAGCAGCCAAGTATCGAGGGCCTATGGCTACACCTTC. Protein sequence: CASSQVSRAYGYTF.

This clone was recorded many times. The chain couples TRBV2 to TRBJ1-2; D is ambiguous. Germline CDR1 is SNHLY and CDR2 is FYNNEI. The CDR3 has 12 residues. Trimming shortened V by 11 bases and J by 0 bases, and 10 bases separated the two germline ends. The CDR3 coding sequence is TGTGCCGGAAGATTAGCTAACTATGGCTACACCTTC. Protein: CAGRLANYGYTF.

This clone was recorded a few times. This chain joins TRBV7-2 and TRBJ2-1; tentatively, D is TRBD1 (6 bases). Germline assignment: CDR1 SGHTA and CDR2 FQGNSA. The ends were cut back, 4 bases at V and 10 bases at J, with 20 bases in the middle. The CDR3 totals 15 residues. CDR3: CASSWGRTMIGEQFF. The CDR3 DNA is TGTGCCAGCAGCTGGGGGCGGACGATGATCGGGGAGCAGTTCTTC. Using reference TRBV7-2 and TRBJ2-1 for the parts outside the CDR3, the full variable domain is GAGVSQSPSNKVTEKGKDVELRCDPISGHTALYWYRQSLGQGLEFLIYFQGNSAPDKSGLPSDRFSAERTGGSVSTLTIQRTQQEDSAVYLCASSWGRTMIGEQFFGPGTRLTVL.

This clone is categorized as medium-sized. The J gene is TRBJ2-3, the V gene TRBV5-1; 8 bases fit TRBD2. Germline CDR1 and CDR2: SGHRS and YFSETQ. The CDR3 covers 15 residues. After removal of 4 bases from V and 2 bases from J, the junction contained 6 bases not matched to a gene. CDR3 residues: CASSDSGVPTDTQYF. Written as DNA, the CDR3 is TGCGCCAGCAGCGATAGCGGGGTCCCCACAGATACGCAGTATTTT.

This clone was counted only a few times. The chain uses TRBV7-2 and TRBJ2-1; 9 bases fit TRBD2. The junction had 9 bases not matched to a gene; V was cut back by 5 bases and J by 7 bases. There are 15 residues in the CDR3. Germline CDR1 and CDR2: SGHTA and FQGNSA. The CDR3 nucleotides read TGTGCCAGCAGCCTGGCGGGAGGGTCTATGAATGAGCAGTTCTTC. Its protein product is CASSLAGGSMNEQFF.

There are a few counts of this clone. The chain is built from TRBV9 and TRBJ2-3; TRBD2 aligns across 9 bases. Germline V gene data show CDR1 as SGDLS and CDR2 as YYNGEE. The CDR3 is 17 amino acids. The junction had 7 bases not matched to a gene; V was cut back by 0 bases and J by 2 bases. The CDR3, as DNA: TGTGCCAGCAGCGTAGTTTCTCTAGCGGGGAACACAGATACGCAGTATTTT. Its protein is CASSVVSLAGNTDTQYF.

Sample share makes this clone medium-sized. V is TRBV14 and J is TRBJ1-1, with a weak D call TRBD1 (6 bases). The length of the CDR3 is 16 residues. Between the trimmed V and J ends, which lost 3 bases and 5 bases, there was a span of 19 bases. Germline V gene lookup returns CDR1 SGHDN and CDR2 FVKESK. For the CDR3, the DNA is TGTGCCAGCAGCCACCTCACAGGGAGCGATGCGACTGAAGCTTTCTTT. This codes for CASSHLTGSDATEAFF.

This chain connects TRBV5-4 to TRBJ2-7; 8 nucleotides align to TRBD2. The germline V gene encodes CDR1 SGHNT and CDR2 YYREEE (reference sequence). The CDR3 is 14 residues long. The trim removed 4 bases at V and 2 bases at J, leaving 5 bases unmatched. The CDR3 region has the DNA TGTGCCAGCAGCACCAGCGGGAGTACCTACGAGCAGTACTTC. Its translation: CASSTSGSTYEQYF.